This T cell receptor (beta chain) came from a study of blood T cell repertoires in COVID-19. Methods used by the authors: Quantification of nucleated cells was approximated via reference gene primer amplification. Using immunoSEQ multiplex PCR, the repertoire was profiled, and TCRdb retains in-frame clones only, with some absent. V and J calls and clone size are those listed in that table; D and trimming were worked out from the DNA. This table has hundreds of thousands of clones, approximately 85% appearing once. Trimming took 4 bases from V and 1 from J; bases not matched to a gene: 4. Per the germline V gene, CDR1 is SGHVS and CDR2 is FNYEAQ. The CDR3 totals 15 residues.

Sequencing input: peripheral blood. The sequence was obtained from a man aged 50-59 years with active or convalescent COVID-19. V and J are TRBV7-6 and TRBJ2-1, with 7 bases aligning to TRBD2. CDR3 region: CASSYAGVSYNEQFF. CDR3 nucleotides: TGTGCCAGCAGCTACGCGGGAGTTTCCTACAATGAGCAGTTCTTC. Complete variable domain (other parts from reference TRBV7-6 and TRBJ2-1): GAGVSQSPRYKVTKRGQDVALRCDPISGHVSLYWYRQALGQGPEFLTYFNYEAQQDKSGLPNDRFSAERPEGSISTLTIQRTEQRDSAMYRCASSYAGVSYNEQFFGPGTRLTVL.